These 5 T cell receptor beta chains were all obtained from the same sample, sequenced in a study of blood T cells in healthy people across ages (dated by TCRdb to 2013 to 2016). Receptor libraries were prepared by 5' RACE. Sequenced on an Illumina HiSeq 2500. A second about 7 to 12 cycle PCR used a sample-barcoded 5' primer and a J-beta primer mix. Using fastp trimming at Q25 and MiXCR clonotype assembly, TCRdb reanalyzed the public sequencing data and kept in-frame beta chains. Each record represents a unique CDR3 protein, reported with the most common genes and DNA among its rows. This sample is represented by 800,000 to 950,000 distinct CDR3 sequences; around 48% of them were singletons. Of the sample, around an eighth is held by the ten largest clones. The sample was blood. These receptors came from a man between 25 and 39 years old in good health.

In its sample, this clonotype was seen many times. The V call is TRBV4-2, the J call TRBJ1-2; no clear D. CDR3 length: 14 amino acids. Germline V gene lookup returns CDR1 LGHNA and CDR2 YNFKEQ. V gave up 0 bases and J gave up 1 base, with 6 bases separating them. The CDR3, as DNA: TGTGCCAGCAGCCAAGATCCAGATAACTATGGCTACACCTTC. Translation: CASSQDPDNYGYTF.

Concerning this clonotype itself: A much larger clone sits a single nucleotide away, making a read error possible. The gene calls are TRBV12-3 or TRBV12-4 and TRBJ2-1, with TRBD1 identical over 9 bases. V shed 11 bases, J shed 7 bases, and the junction held 15 bases outside the gene matches. The CDR3 has 15 amino acids. CDR3 DNA: TGTGCCTGCACCAGGGACAGGGACTTGGGTAATGAGCAGTTCTTC. It is translated as CACTRDRDLGNEQFF.

The chain combines TRBV6-5 with TRBJ1-2; D not certain. This CDR3 spans 15 amino acids. Germline V gives CDR1 MNHEY, CDR2 SVGAGI. V gave up 11 bases and J gave up 4 bases, with 23 bases separating them. CDR3 bases: TGTGCCGTCCGAGAGAAAAACTTATTCTCCTATGGCTACACCTTC. Its translation: CAVREKNLFSYGYTF.

This clonotype turned up a few times. The J gene is TRBJ1-4, the V gene TRBV9; D is unclear. Germline V gives CDR1 SGDLS, CDR2 YYNGEE. V shed 0 bases and J shed 3 bases, with 9 bases lying between them. CDR3 size: 15 residues. The CDR3 protein is CASSVEGLANEKLFF. In DNA, the CDR3 is TGTGCCAGCAGCGTAGAAGGCTTAGCTAATGAAAAACTGTTTTTT.

This clonotype was seen only a few times. The V gene is TRBV4-1, the J gene TRBJ2-5; D is uncertain. The V end was cut by 2 bases, the J end by 5 bases, with 15 bases between. Per the germline V gene, CDR1 is MGHRA and CDR2 is YSYEKL. CDR3 size: 15 residues. The CDR3 loop is CASSQREARGETQYF. The CDR3 DNA is TGCGCCAGCAGCCAAAGGGAAGCTCGTGGGGAGACCCAGTACTTC.